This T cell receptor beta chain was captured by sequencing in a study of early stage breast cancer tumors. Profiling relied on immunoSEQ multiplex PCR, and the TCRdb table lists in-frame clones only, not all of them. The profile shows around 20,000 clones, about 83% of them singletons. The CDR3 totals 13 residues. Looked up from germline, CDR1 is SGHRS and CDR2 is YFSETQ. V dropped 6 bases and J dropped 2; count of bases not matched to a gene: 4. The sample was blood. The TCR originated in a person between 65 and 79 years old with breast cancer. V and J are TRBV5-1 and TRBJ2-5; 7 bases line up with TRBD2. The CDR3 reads CASNVGGQETQYF. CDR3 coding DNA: TGCGCCAGCAATGTGGGGGGGCAAGAGACCCAGTACTTC.